A selection of T cell receptor beta chains follows, all from one sample in a study of T cell changes during pregnancy in multiple sclerosis. TCRdb's copy holds only in-frame clones and misses some; the assay was immunoSEQ multiplex PCR. The data contain about 44,000 clones, 80% to 95% of them singletons. This specimen consisted of CD4+ T cells from peripheral blood mononuclear cells, obtained in the first trimester of pregnancy. The receptors here all came from a female donor with multiple sclerosis, enrolled in a pregnancy study. Each CDR3 is given with its conserved first and last residue.

J gene: TRBJ1-5
V gene: TRBV6-1
CDR3 protein: CASSVSGQGRQPQHF

J gene: TRBJ1-4
V gene: TRBV18
CDR3 protein: CASSPTPYRDRGSTNEKLFF

J gene: TRBJ1-1
V gene: TRBV5-1
CDR3 protein: CASSFSEQGRTEAFF

J gene: TRBJ1-5
V gene: TRBV27
CDR3 protein: CASSPQTVSNQPQHF

J gene: TRBJ2-7
V gene: TRBV7-2
CDR3 protein: CASSPRQFSYEQYF

J gene: TRBJ2-2
V gene: TRBV29-1
CDR3 protein: CSVEVVRGRTGELFF

J gene: TRBJ2-5
V gene: TRBV6-1
CDR3 protein: CASSENRGRETQYF

J gene: TRBJ2-2
V gene: TRBV6-6
CDR3 protein: CASQPGGSTGELFF

J gene: TRBJ2-1
V gene: TRBV27
CDR3 protein: CASSVPGVNRYNEQFF

J gene: TRBJ2-2
V gene: TRBV4-2
CDR3 protein: CASSQVRGNTGELFF